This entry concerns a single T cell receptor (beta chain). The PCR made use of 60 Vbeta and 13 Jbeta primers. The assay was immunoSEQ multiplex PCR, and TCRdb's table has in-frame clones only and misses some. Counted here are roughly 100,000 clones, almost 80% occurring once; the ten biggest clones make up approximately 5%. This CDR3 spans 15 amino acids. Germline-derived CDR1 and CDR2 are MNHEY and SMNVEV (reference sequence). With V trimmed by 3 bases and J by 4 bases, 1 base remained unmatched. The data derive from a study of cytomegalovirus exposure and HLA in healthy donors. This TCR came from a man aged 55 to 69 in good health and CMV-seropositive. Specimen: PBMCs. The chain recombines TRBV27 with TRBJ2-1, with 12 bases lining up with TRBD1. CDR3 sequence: CASSLGQGAYNEQFF. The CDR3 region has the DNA TGTGCCAGCAGTTTGGGACAGGGGGCTTACAATGAGCAGTTCTTC.